A selection of T cell receptor beta chains follows, all from one sample in a study of T cell responses to AZD1222 COVID-19 vaccine. The protocol was immunoSEQ multiplex PCR, while the TCRdb copy is restricted to in-frame clones and leaves out a portion. The sample includes approximately 89,000 clones, about nine tenths of them seen just once. The specimen comprised peripheral blood, sampled 28 days after the second AZD1222 dose. The receptor set was obtained from an adult who received the AZD1222 COVID-19 vaccine. The CDR3 runs from the conserved cysteine through the conserved F or W. The D gene is left open where the match is weak. Size tells how often a clone was seen (once, few, many) or the class of an expanded clone, and some rows leave it out.

V	D	J	size	length	DNA	CDR3
TRBV7-2	TRBD2	TRBJ2-5	-	16	TGTGCCAGCAGCTTAGGGGGACTAGCGGGGGAAGAGACCCAGTACTTC	CASSLGGLAGEETQYF
TRBV19	-	TRBJ2-2	-	15	TGTGCCAGTAGTATACATCCAGGGAGCACCGGGGAGCTGTTTTTT	CASSIHPGSTGELFF
TRBV27	TRBD2	TRBJ2-1	-	17	TGTGCCAGCAGTACTGGACTAGCGGGAGACTCCTACAATGAGCAGTTCTTC	CASSTGLAGDSYNEQFF
TRBV3-1/TRBV3-2	-	TRBJ2-7	-	16	TGTGCCAGCAGCCAATACCGGGCCCGACCTTCCTACGAGCAGTACTTC	CASSQYRARPSYEQYF
TRBV28	TRBD1	TRBJ2-7	-	16	TGTGCCAGCAGCCCATGGGACAGAATTTTTTTGTACGAGCAGTACTTC	CASSPWDRIFLYEQYF
TRBV9	TRBD2	TRBJ2-1	once	16	TGTGCCAGCAGCACTCCGGAGGGACTATTGTTCGATGAGCAGTTCTTC	CASSTPEGLLFDEQFF
TRBV15	-	TRBJ1-3	-	15	TGTGCCACCAGCAGAGATCAGGCTACTGGAAACACCATATATTTT	CATSRDQATGNTIYF
TRBV18	-	TRBJ2-5	-	14	TGTGCCAGCTCACCACGACAGGTCCAAGAGACCCAGTACTTC	CASSPRQVQETQYF
TRBV28	-	TRBJ1-1	once	17	TGTGCCAGCAGTTTGGATGGGAGCAGACCCATGAACACTGAAGCTTTCTTT	CASSLDGSRPMNTEAFF
TRBV11-2	TRBD1	TRBJ2-1	once	14	TGTGCAACTACAGGGGGCGTATCTTACAATGAGCAGTTCTTC	CATTGGVSYNEQFF
TRBV5-5	-	TRBJ1-6	-	16	TGTGCCAGCACCCCCGGCCCCCACATTGATAATTCACCCCTCCACTTT	CASTPGPHIDNSPLHF
TRBV7-9	-	TRBJ2-7	-	15	TGTGCCAGCAGCTCACAAATCCTGAGCTCCTACGAGCAGTACTTC	CASSSQILSSYEQYF
TRBV6-5	-	TRBJ1-1	-	13	TGTGCCAGCCTCACAGGACTGAACACTGAAGCTTTCTTT	CASLTGLNTEAFF
TRBV6-2/TRBV6-3	-	TRBJ1-1	once	13	TGTGCCAGCAGTAGGACCTTGAACACTGAAGCTTTCTTT	CASSRTLNTEAFF
TRBV18	TRBD1	TRBJ2-5	-	14	TGTGCCAGCTCAAGACAGGGGCAAGGGGAGACCCAGTACTTC	CASSRQGQGETQYF
TRBV15	-	TRBJ1-1	-	16	TGTGCCACCAGCAGAGATCAAGGCAGGGGCAGAACTGAAGCTTTCTTT	CATSRDQGRGRTEAFF
TRBV3-1/TRBV3-2	-	TRBJ1-2	-	14	TGTGCCAGCACCGGGAGCTGGGGTGGCTATGGCTACACCTTC	CASTGSWGGYGYTF